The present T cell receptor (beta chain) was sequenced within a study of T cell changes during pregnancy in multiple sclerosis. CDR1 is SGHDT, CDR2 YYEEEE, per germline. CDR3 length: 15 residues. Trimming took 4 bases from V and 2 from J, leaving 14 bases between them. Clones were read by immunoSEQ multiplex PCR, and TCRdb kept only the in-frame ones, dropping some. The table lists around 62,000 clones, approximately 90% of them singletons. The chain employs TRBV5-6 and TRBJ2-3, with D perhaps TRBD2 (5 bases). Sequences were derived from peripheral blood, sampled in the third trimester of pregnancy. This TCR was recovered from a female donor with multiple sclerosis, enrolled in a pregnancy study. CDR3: CASSPRGPVTDTQYF. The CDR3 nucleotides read TGTGCCAGCAGCCCACGGGGTCCGGTCACAGATACGCAGTATTTT.